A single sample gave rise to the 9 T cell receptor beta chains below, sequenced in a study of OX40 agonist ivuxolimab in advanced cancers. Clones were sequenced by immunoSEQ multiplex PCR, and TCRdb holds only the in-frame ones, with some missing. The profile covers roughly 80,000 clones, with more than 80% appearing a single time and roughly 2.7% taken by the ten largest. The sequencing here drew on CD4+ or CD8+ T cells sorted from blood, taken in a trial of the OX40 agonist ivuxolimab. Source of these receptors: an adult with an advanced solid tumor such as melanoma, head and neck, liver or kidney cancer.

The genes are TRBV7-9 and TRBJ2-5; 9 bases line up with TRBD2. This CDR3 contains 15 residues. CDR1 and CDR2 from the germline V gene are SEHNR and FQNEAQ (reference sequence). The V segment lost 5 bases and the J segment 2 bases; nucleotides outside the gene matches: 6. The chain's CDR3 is CASSTATSGQETQYF. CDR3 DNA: TGTGCCAGCAGCACGGCCACTAGCGGGCAAGAGACCCAGTACTTC.

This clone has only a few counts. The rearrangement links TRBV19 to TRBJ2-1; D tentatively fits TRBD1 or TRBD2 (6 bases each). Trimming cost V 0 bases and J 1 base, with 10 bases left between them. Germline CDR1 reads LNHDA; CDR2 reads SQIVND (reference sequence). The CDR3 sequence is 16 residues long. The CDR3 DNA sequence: TGTGCCAGTAGTATAGAGACGGGGGCATCCTACAATGAGCAGTTCTTC. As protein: CASSIETGASYNEQFF.

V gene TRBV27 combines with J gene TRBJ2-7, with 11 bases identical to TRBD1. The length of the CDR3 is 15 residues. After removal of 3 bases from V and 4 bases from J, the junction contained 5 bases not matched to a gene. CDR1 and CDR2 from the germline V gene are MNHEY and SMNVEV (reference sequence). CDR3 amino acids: CASSFLGTGGYEQYF. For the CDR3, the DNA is TGTGCCAGCAGTTTTCTAGGGACAGGGGGATACGAGCAGTACTTC.

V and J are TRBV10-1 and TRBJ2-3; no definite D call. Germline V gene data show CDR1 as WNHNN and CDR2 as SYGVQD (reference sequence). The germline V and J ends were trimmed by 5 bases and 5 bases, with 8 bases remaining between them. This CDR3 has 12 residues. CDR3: CASSRLGDTQYF. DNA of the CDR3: TGCGCCAGCAGTCGCTTAGGAGATACGCAGTATTTT.

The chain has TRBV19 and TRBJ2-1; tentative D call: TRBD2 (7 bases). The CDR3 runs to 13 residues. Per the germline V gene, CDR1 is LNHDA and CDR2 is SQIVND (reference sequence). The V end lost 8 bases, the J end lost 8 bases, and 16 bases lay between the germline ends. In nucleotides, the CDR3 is TGTGCCAGTTCTGAGGGGGGGGTCGATGAGCAGTTCTTC. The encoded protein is CASSEGGVDEQFF.

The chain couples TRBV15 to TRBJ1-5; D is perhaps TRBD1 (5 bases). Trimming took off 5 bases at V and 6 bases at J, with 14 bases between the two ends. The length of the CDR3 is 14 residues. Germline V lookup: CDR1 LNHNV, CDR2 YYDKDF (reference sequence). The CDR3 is CATSLGEEGQPQHF. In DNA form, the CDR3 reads TGTGCCACCAGCTTAGGGGAGGAGGGTCAGCCCCAGCATTTT.

CDR3: CASSLASSYNEQFF. The CDR3 bases are TGCGCCAGCAGCTTGGCTAGCTCCTACAATGAGCAGTTCTTC. The J gene is TRBJ2-1, the V gene TRBV5-1; D not certain. The ends were cut back, 0 bases at V and 0 bases at J, with 4 bases in the middle. The CDR3 spans 14 residues. The germline CDR1 and CDR2 sequences are SGHRS and YFSETQ.

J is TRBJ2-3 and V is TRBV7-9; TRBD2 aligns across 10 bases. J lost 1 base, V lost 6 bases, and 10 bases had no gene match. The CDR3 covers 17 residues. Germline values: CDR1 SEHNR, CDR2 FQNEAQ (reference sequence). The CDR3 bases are TGTGCCAGCAGGATAGACCCCGGACTAGCGGGCACAGATACGCAGTATTTT. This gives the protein CASRIDPGLAGTDTQYF.

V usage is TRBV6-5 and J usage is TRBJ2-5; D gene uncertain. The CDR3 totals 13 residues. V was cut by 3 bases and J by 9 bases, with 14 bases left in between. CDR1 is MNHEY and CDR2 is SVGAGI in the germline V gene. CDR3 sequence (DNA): TGTGCCAGCAGTTATTCACCTACCGAGGCCCAGTACTTC. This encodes CASSYSPTEAQYF.